Presented here are 16 T cell receptor beta chains from one specimen sequenced in a study of CD8 T cells in ankylosing spondylitis. In TCRdb, the 5' RACE reads were re-called with MiXCR into one record per CDR3 protein. The table lists 150,000 to 200,000 distinct CDR3 sequences, 10% to 15% of them singletons. The sequenced sample was blood, either unsorted or a sorted T cell fraction (not recorded which). These receptors were taken from a male donor with ankylosing spondylitis or in good health (not recorded which).

The V gene is TRBV5-1, the J gene TRBJ2-3; D may be TRBD2 (7 bases). Germline assignment: CDR1 SGHRS and CDR2 YFSETQ. This CDR3 is built from 16 residues. The V gene lost 4 bases and the J gene lost 2 bases, with 17 bases spanning the gap. CDR3 nucleotides: TGCGCCAGCAGCCCGAGTACGGGGGGCCTCACAGATACGCAGTATTTT. Protein product: CASSPSTGGLTDTQYF.

The chain has TRBV27 and TRBJ1-5; D is undetermined. Trimming took 2 bases from V and 5 from J, leaving 16 bases between them. CDR3 length equals 16 residues. The V gene's germline CDR1 is MNHEY and CDR2 SMNVEV (reference sequence). The CDR3 spells CASSLRHRAPDQPQHF. In DNA, the CDR3 is TGTGCCAGCAGTTTACGGCACCGGGCACCAGATCAGCCCCAGCATTTT.

There are a few counts of this clonotype. V usage is TRBV5-6 and J usage is TRBJ2-2; no firm D call. The ends were cut back, 0 bases at V and 3 bases at J, with 6 bases in the middle. Germline CDR1 SGHDT, CDR2 YYEEEE. CDR3 size: 14 residues. The CDR3 here is CASSLDSHTGELFF. The CDR3 coding sequence is TGTGCCAGCAGCTTGGACTCACACACCGGGGAGCTGTTTTTT.

The rearrangement links TRBV2 to TRBJ1-2; D remains ambiguous. Germline-derived CDR1 and CDR2 are SNHLY and FYNNEI. V was cut by 1 base and J by 5 bases, with 11 bases left in between. The CDR3 length is 14 residues. The CDR3 DNA sequence: TGTGCCAGCAGTGAAGATAACAGTGGGTATGGCTACACCTTC. It translates to CASSEDNSGYGYTF.

The V call is TRBV2, the J call TRBJ1-2; D is possibly TRBD1 (6 bases). The CDR3 loop spans 13 amino acids. Germline CDR1 reads SNHLY; CDR2 reads FYNNEI. The ends were cut back, 6 bases at V and 4 bases at J, with 12 bases in the middle. The CDR3 DNA is TGTGCCAGCAGGGCACAGGGATTCTATGGCTACACCTTC. This gives the protein CASRAQGFYGYTF.

This clonotype appeared a few times. The chain couples TRBV9 to TRBJ2-1; 7 positions agree with TRBD2. Looked up from germline, CDR1 is SGDLS and CDR2 is YYNGEE. The CDR3 has 12 residues. V dropped 8 bases and J dropped 7; count of bases not matched to a gene: 6. The CDR3 here is CASMREGNEQFF. The CDR3 DNA reads as TGTGCCAGTATGAGGGAGGGGAATGAGCAGTTCTTC. Full variable domain (missing parts from reference TRBV9 and TRBJ2-1): DSGVTQTPKHLITATGQRVTLRCSPRSGDLSVYWYQQSLDQGLQFLIQYYNGEERAKGNILERFSAQQFPDLHSELNLSSLELGDSALYFCASMREGNEQFFGPGTRLTVL.

The sample holds a few counts of this clonotype. The genes are TRBV9 and TRBJ2-1; D possibly corresponds to TRBD2 (6 bases). In germline, CDR1 is SGDLS, CDR2 YYNGEE. The ends were cut back, 1 base at V and 0 bases at J, with 11 bases in the middle. This CDR3 is 16 amino acids long. CDR3 region: CASSVISGSSYNEQFF. DNA for the CDR3: TGTGCCAGCAGCGTAATAAGCGGGTCCTCCTACAATGAGCAGTTCTTC.

The J gene is TRBJ2-7, the V gene TRBV12-5; TRBD1 agrees at 9 bases. The junction had 14 bases not matched to a gene; V was cut back by 6 bases and J by 5 bases. The CDR3 runs to 16 residues. Looked up from germline, CDR1 is LGHNT and CDR2 is FRNRAP. In DNA, the CDR3 is TGTGCTAGTGGCCCTCTTTCCGGGACAGGGTGGAACGAGCAGTACTTC. It encodes CASGPLSGTGWNEQYF.

This clonotype appeared a few times. This chain connects TRBV4-1 to TRBJ2-7; D is uncertain. The length of the CDR3 is 15 residues. V was clipped by 7 bases and J by 2 bases, with 18 bases between them. Germline V gene lookup returns CDR1 MGHRA and CDR2 YSYEKL. The CDR3 here is CASTPTTAMTYEQYF. The CDR3 DNA sequence: TGCGCCAGCACCCCCACCACCGCAATGACCTACGAGCAGTACTTC.

The chain employs TRBV18 and TRBJ2-5, with a tentative D call TRBD1 (6 bases). Germline CDR1 is KGHSH and CDR2 is LQKENI. The CDR3 runs to 15 residues. Trimming took 2 bases from V and 5 from J, leaving 15 bases between them. The DNA of the CDR3 is TGTGCCAGCTCACCAAGGACAGCAAAGAGGGAGACCCAGTACTTC. Protein: CASSPRTAKRETQYF.

Regarding this clonotype: A read error may produce the germline difference seen at one junction end. The CDR3 DNA is TGTGCCAGCAGCTTAATCCGACCGAACCCCGGGGAGCTGTTTTTT. Translation gives CASSLIRPNPGELFF. This chain connects TRBV7-2 to TRBJ2-2; no clear D. This CDR3 region has 15 residues. Germline assignment: CDR1 SGHTA and CDR2 FQGNSA.

Only a few counts were recorded for this clonotype. The V call is TRBV20-1, the J call TRBJ2-7; D gene ambiguous. Germline V gene sequence: CDR1 DFQATT, CDR2 SNEGSKA (reference sequence). The V and J ends lost 0 bases and 4 bases respectively, with 13 bases between them. The CDR3 covers 14 residues. This chain's CDR3 is CSARDGGRGYEQYF. In nucleotides, the CDR3 is TGCAGTGCTAGAGATGGTGGCCGTGGGTACGAGCAGTACTTC.

This clonotype turned up a few times. The gene calls are TRBV12-3 or TRBV12-4 and TRBJ2-3; possible D gene TRBD1, 5 bases. The V end lost 5 bases, the J end lost 6 bases, and 12 bases lay between the germline ends. The CDR3 spans 13 residues. CDR3 in amino acids: CASSQGTVDTQYF. The CDR3 nucleotides are TGTGCCAGCAGTCAGGGAACAGTCGATACGCAGTATTTT.

This clonotype showed up just a few times. V usage is TRBV4-2 and J usage is TRBJ2-7; 10 bases are shared with TRBD2. V trimming: 1 base; J trimming: 5 bases; junction bases outside the gene matches: 2. This CDR3 region has 14 residues. Germline-derived CDR1 and CDR2 are LGHNA and YNFKEQ. The CDR3 DNA is TGTGCCAGCAGCCAAGTGGGGACTAGCGACGAGCAGTACTTC. Protein sequence: CASSQVGTSDEQYF.

The sample holds many counts of this clonotype. CDR3 bases: TGCAGCGTTGAGACCCCGAGGGGCACAGATACGCAGTATTTT. Residues: CSVETPRGTDTQYF. V and J are TRBV29-1 and TRBJ2-3; possibly TRBD2 for D (5 bases). The CDR3 is 14 amino acids. Trimming pared 3 bases from V and 1 base from J, leaving 11 bases between. The germline V gene has CDR1 SQVTM and CDR2 ANQGSEA.

This clonotype was detected only a few times. The chain uses TRBV4-1 and TRBJ2-1, with D maybe TRBD2 (6 bases). The CDR3 spans 13 residues. Germline loops: CDR1 MGHRA, CDR2 YSYEKL. Trimming shortened V by 2 bases and J by 10 bases, and 12 bases separated the two germline ends. CDR3 region: CASSQPTGREQFF. In DNA, the CDR3 is TGCGCCAGCAGCCAACCAACGGGGAGGGAGCAGTTCTTC.